The 31 T cell receptor beta chains below come from one sample, sequenced in a study of T cell repertoires in aging, cancer and after chemotherapy. The template was genomic DNA from peripheral blood, not RNA. Multiplex touch-down PCR with TRB-A/B primers amplified rearranged V-D-J TRB sequences. Each CDR3 protein is one row after TCRdb ran MiXCR on the multiplex PCR reads. In the table there are around 2,700 distinct CDR3 sequences, about 50% of which are singletons. Material for sequencing was blood. These receptors were collected from a human donor with a blood cancer. The donor label of this sample is uncertain.

This clonotype is medium-sized by share. This chain uses TRBV27 with TRBJ1-1, with D unresolved. V was cut by 0 bases and J by 0 bases, with 8 bases left in between. In germline, CDR1 is MNHEY, CDR2 SMNVEV (reference sequence). The CDR3 is 15 residues long. The CDR3 region is CASSLSVGMNTEAFF. The CDR3 bases are TGTGCCAGCAGTTTATCGGTAGGTATGAACACTGAAGCTTTCTTT.

This clonotype is labeled as medium-sized (0.01 to 0.1%). V gene TRBV27 combines with J gene TRBJ2-3; D remains unclear. Trimming cost V 1 base and J 2 bases, with 7 bases left between them. The CDR3 extends over 14 amino acids. Germline assignment: CDR1 MNHEY and CDR2 SMNVEV (reference sequence). This chain's CDR3 is CASSLWSDTDTQYF. The CDR3 bases are TGTGCCAGCAGTTTATGGTCAGACACAGATACGCAGTATTTT.

The V and J genes are TRBV5-6 and TRBJ1-2; 7 nucleotides line up with TRBD1. The CDR3 runs to 14 residues. With V trimmed by 2 bases and J by 8 bases, 9 bases remained unmatched. Per the germline V gene, CDR1 is SGHDT and CDR2 is YYEEEE. This CDR3 reads CASSLVDTGDGYTF. The CDR3 DNA reads TGTGCCAGCAGCTTAGTAGATACAGGGGACGGCTACACCTTC.

V and J are TRBV11-2 and TRBJ2-1; a weak D match, TRBD2 (6 bases). This CDR3 is 13 amino acids long. The V end lost 4 bases, the J end lost 2 bases, and 6 bases lay between the germline ends. CDR1 and CDR2 from the germline V gene are SGHAT and FQNNGV. The DNA of the CDR3 is TGTGCCAGCAGCTGGGGGGCCTACAATGAGCAGTTCTTC. This translates into CASSWGAYNEQFF.

This rearrangement joins TRBV11-1 to TRBJ2-1, with D perhaps TRBD1 (5 bases). The CDR3 runs 15 residues. Trimming pared 2 bases from V and 4 bases from J, leaving 12 bases between. Looked up from germline, CDR1 is SGHAT and CDR2 is FQDESV (reference sequence). CDR3: CASSLMGHGYNEQFF. In DNA form, the CDR3 reads TGTGCCAGCAGCTTAATGGGGCATGGATACAATGAGCAGTTCTTC. The full variable domain, with the rest looked up from reference TRBV11-1 and TRBJ2-1, is EAEVAQSPRYKITEKSQAVAFWCDPISGHATLYWYRQILGQGPELLVQFQDESVVDDSQLPKDRFSAERLKGVDSTLKIQPAELGDSAMYLCASSLMGHGYNEQFFGPGTRLTVL.

This clonotype was detected a few times. This chain uses TRBV5-4 with TRBJ2-5; 13 bases are shared with TRBD2. This CDR3 spans 15 amino acids. Germline values: CDR1 SGHNT, CDR2 YYREEE (reference sequence). Trimming cost V 4 bases and J 0 bases; bases outside gene matches: 0. This CDR3 is CASSGTSGNQETQYF. DNA for the CDR3: TGTGCCAGCAGCGGGACTAGCGGGAACCAAGAGACCCAGTACTTC.

This clonotype showed up just once. The V call is TRBV20-1, the J call TRBJ2-1; TRBD2 matches 10 bases. V was pared by 4 bases and J by 9 bases, with 15 bases of the junction left unmatched. CDR1 DFQATT and CDR2 SNEGSKA come from the germline V gene (reference sequence). This CDR3 region has 16 residues. The CDR3 coding sequence is TGCAGTGCTACAAAAAAGCGGGGGGGCCTATCGGGTGAGCAGTTCTTC. It translates to CSATKKRGGLSGEQFF.

This clonotype was seen only once. The chain joins TRBV12-3 or TRBV12-4 to TRBJ2-2; possible D gene TRBD1, 6 bases. V was clipped by 7 bases and J by 0 bases, with 15 bases between them. The CDR3 covers 16 residues. The CDR3 DNA sequence: TGTGCCAGCACCACACGACAGGAATCGAACACCGGGGAGCTGTTTTTT. As protein: CASTTRQESNTGELFF.

The gene calls are TRBV6-4 and TRBJ2-3; 7 nucleotides match TRBD1. The germline V gene has CDR1 MRHNA and CDR2 SNTAGT. V lost 0 bases to trimming and J lost 6 bases; unmatched junction nucleotides: 9. CDR3 length: 16 amino acids. The CDR3 nucleotides are TGTGCCAGCAGTGACTCGGAGACAGGGACCTTGGATACGCAGTATTTT. As protein: CASSDSETGTLDTQYF.

The chain couples TRBV24-1 to TRBJ2-7; a weak D match, TRBD1 (6 bases). Per germline, CDR1 KGHDR and CDR2 SFDVKD. This CDR3 contains 13 residues. V lost 4 bases and J 3 bases, leaving 9 bases between the germline ends. CDR3 region: CATSDLDSYEQYF. The CDR3 DNA reads TGTGCCACCAGTGACCTGGACAGCTACGAGCAGTACTTC.

The V gene is TRBV19, the J gene TRBJ2-2; a weak D match, TRBD1 (7 bases). This CDR3 has 16 residues. The V and J ends lost 6 bases and 4 bases respectively, with 18 bases between them. Germline CDR1 and CDR2: LNHDA and SQIVND (reference sequence). CDR3: CASRGTWTGVTGELFF. DNA of the CDR3: TGTGCCAGTAGGGGGACTTGGACAGGTGTCACCGGGGAGCTGTTTTTT.

The chain employs TRBV27 and TRBJ2-1; TRBD1 or TRBD2 may be the D gene (5 bases each). V lost 5 bases, J lost 10 bases, and 18 bases lay in between. Germline-derived CDR1 and CDR2 are MNHEY and SMNVEV (reference sequence). The CDR3 is made up of 14 amino acids. CDR3 protein: CASSPLAREREQFF. The CDR3 DNA follows: TGTGCCAGCAGTCCCCTGGCCAGGGAGAGGGAGCAGTTCTTC.

This clonotype appeared a few times. The chain couples TRBV18 to TRBJ2-5, with TRBD2 as a possible D gene (7 bases). Germline-derived CDR1 and CDR2 are KGHSH and LQKENI. This CDR3 is 15 amino acids long. The V end lost 3 bases, the J end lost 5 bases, and 16 bases lay between the germline ends. The CDR3 region is CASSPRGGSVETQYF. CDR3 DNA: TGTGCCAGCTCACCCAGGGGAGGGTCGGTGGAGACCCAGTACTTC. Supplemented by reference TRBV18 and TRBJ2-5, the full variable domain reads NAGVMQNPRHLVRRRGQEARLRCSPMKGHSHVYWYRQLPEEGLKFMVYLQKENIIDESGMPKERFSAEFPKEGPSILRIQQVVRGDSAAYFCASSPRGGSVETQYFGPGTRLLVL.

V usage is TRBV12-3 or TRBV12-4 and J usage is TRBJ2-2; a possible D gene is TRBD1 (8 bases). CDR3 length equals 16 residues. V dropped 6 bases and J dropped 3 bases, with 17 bases sitting between them. The CDR3 bases are TGTGCCAGCAGCCAACAGGGGGGGGGGGACACCGGGGAGCTGTTTTTT. Translating it yields CASSQQGGGDTGELFF.

This rearrangement joins TRBV11-3 to TRBJ2-5; the D gene is possibly TRBD2 (7 bases). The germline CDR1 and CDR2 sequences are SGHNT and YENEEA. This CDR3 has 17 residues. Trimming removed 1 base at V and 4 bases at J, with 19 bases between. The CDR3 DNA reads TGTGCCAGCAGCTTAGCGGTCGGGGGGCGCCGGGTAGAGACCCAGTACTTC. It encodes CASSLAVGGRRVETQYF.

This chain links TRBV12-3 or TRBV12-4 with TRBJ2-2; TRBD2 is a possible D gene (6 bases). The CDR3 loop spans 17 amino acids. V lost 1 base and J 0 bases, leaving 12 bases between the germline ends. The CDR3 DNA follows: TGTGCCAGCAGTTTAGGCCCGGGAGACTCGAACACCGGGGAGCTGTTTTTT. Amino acids: CASSLGPGDSNTGELFF.

The gene calls are TRBV11-3 and TRBJ2-1; 8 positions agree with TRBD2. The CDR3 is 13 amino acids. Germline CDR1 reads SGHNT; CDR2 reads YENEEA. Losses at the gene ends were 6 bases for V and 4 bases for J; bases not matched to a gene: 2. Here the CDR3 DNA reads TGTGCCAGCAGGAGCGGGAGTTACAATGAGCAGTTCTTC. Encoded protein: CASRSGSYNEQFF.

This clonotype appeared a few times. This chain connects TRBV29-1 to TRBJ2-3; 8 nucleotides agree with TRBD1. Germline values: CDR1 SQVTM, CDR2 ANQGSEA. The CDR3 contains 13 residues. Trimming took 5 bases from V and 4 from J; bases not matched to a gene: 5. This CDR3 is CSVRPGGSDTQYF. CDR3 bases: TGCAGCGTTCGGCCAGGGGGCTCAGATACGCAGTATTTT.

Concerning this clonotype: At one end the junction does not follow the germline gene, possibly because of a read error. The CDR3 sequence: CASSFPRTSGNLQETQYF. The CDR3 DNA reads TGTGCCAGCAGCTTCCCCCGGACTAGCGGGAACCTCCAAGAGACCCAGTACTTC. The chain carries TRBV5-1 and TRBJ2-5, with TRBD2 matching over 12 bases. The germline gives CDR1 SGHRS, CDR2 YFSETQ. CDR3 size: 18 residues.

The chain is built from TRBV12-3 or TRBV12-4 and TRBJ1-1; TRBD1 aligns across 7 bases. The CDR3 has 15 residues. V gave up 7 bases and J gave up 2 bases; unmatched junction bases: 10. The CDR3 nucleotides read TGTGCCAGCACCAGGGGGGGACAGAGAAACACTGAAGCTTTCTTT. As protein: CASTRGGQRNTEAFF.

Of note for this clonotype: With a much larger clone just one base away, this may be a read error. The V and J genes are TRBV5-5 and TRBJ2-7; maybe TRBD2 (6 bases). The germline V gene encodes CDR1 SGHKS and CDR2 YYEKEE (reference sequence). CDR3 length: 12 residues. For the CDR3, the DNA is TGCGCCAGCAGCGGCGGGGCCTACGAGCAGTACTTC. Translated: CASSGGAYEQYF. The full variable domain, in which reference TRBV5-5 and TRBJ2-7 provide the parts outside the CDR3, is DAGVTQSPTHLIKTRGQQVTLRCSPISGHKSVSWYQQVLGQGPQFIFQYYEKEERGRGNFPDRFSARQFPNYSSELNVNALLLGDSALYLCASSGGAYEQYFGPGTRLTVT.

This clonotype appeared a single time. The chain couples TRBV6-2 or TRBV6-3 to TRBJ2-1; no reliable D call. This CDR3 spans 12 amino acids. V dropped 2 bases and J dropped 6 bases, with 5 bases sitting between them. Looked up from germline, CDR1 is MNHEY and CDR2 is SVGEGT. The CDR3 region has the DNA TGTGCCAGCAGTTACGTATCCAATGAGCAGTTCTTC. Amino acids: CASSYVSNEQFF.

In its sample, this clonotype is large. V usage is TRBV19 and J usage is TRBJ2-3; D might be TRBD1 (6 bases). Trimming took off 6 bases at V and 1 base at J, with 17 bases between the two ends. This CDR3 has 16 residues. The germline gives CDR1 LNHDA, CDR2 SQIVND (reference sequence). The CDR3 nucleotides read TGTGCCAGTAGCCCAGGGGACCGTTTGGGCACAGATACGCAGTATTTT. Amino acids: CASSPGDRLGTDTQYF. Drawing the rest from reference TRBV19 and TRBJ2-3, the complete variable domain is DGGITQSPKYLFRKEGQNVTLSCEQNLNHDAMYWYRQDPGQGLRLIYYSQIVNDFQKGDIAEGYSVSREKKESFPLTVTSAQKNPTAFYLCASSPGDRLGTDTQYFGPGTRLTVL.

This chain joins TRBV27 and TRBJ2-1, with a weak D call TRBD2 (7 bases). CDR3 length equals 20 residues. From germline, CDR1 is MNHEY and CDR2 SMNVEV (reference sequence). V shed 5 bases and J shed 4 bases, with 30 bases lying between them. The CDR3 spells CASSLTVSWGGRGFYNEQFF. CDR3 coding DNA: TGTGCCAGCAGTCTTACAGTTAGTTGGGGGGGAAGGGGGTTTTACAATGAGCAGTTCTTC.

This clonotype showed up just a few times. The chain uses TRBV7-9 and TRBJ1-6; D is undetermined. CDR1 is SEHNR, CDR2 FQNEAQ, per germline (reference sequence). The CDR3 spans 10 residues. V dropped 5 bases and J dropped 14 bases, with 7 bases sitting between them. The CDR3 here is CASSPRALHF. The CDR3 nucleotides read TGTGCCAGCAGCCCACGCGCCCTCCACTTT.

The CDR3 reads CASCRGGSYNEQFF. In nucleotides, the CDR3 is TGTGCCAGCTGCCGGGGGGGCTCTTACAATGAGCAGTTCTTC. The chain recombines TRBV6-5 with TRBJ2-1; 8 nucleotides match TRBD2. The CDR3 is made up of 14 amino acids. J lost 4 bases, V lost 8 bases, and 7 bases had no gene match. In germline, CDR1 is MNHEY, CDR2 SVGAGI.

This clonotype appeared a few times. The chain uses TRBV24-1 and TRBJ2-3; a possible D gene is TRBD2 (7 bases). Trimming left V 1 base short and J 0 bases short, with 16 bases between. CDR1 is KGHDR, CDR2 SFDVKD, per germline. The CDR3 loop spans 18 amino acids. CDR3 protein: CATSDLSGGGGSTDTQYF. As DNA, the CDR3 is TGTGCCACCAGTGATTTATCCGGGGGCGGGGGAAGCACAGATACGCAGTATTTT.

This clonotype was observed a handful of times. J is TRBJ2-1 and V is TRBV5-5; D is unresolved. Trimming removed 3 bases from V and 3 bases from J, with 13 bases in between. Germline CDR1 reads SGHKS; CDR2 reads YYEKEE (reference sequence). CDR3 length: 15 residues. The CDR3 region has the DNA TGTGCCAGCAGCTACAGAATAGGGATCTACAATGAGCAGTTCTTC. Translating gives CASSYRIGIYNEQFF.

CDR3 DNA sequence: TGTGCCAGCACCAGGGGGGGGACAGGGTCAGATGGCTACACCTTC. Its protein product is CASTRGGTGSDGYTF. This chain uses TRBV12-3 or TRBV12-4 with TRBJ1-2; 9 bases match TRBD1. The CDR3 consists of 15 residues. J lost 6 bases, V lost 7 bases, and 12 bases had no gene match.

By sample fraction, this clonotype is medium-sized. The chain links TRBV12-3 or TRBV12-4 to TRBJ2-5; D may be TRBD1 (7 bases). The CDR3 is made up of 15 amino acids. V was shortened by 2 bases and J by 4 bases, with 14 bases between the two germline ends. For the CDR3, the DNA is TGTGCCAGCAGTTTACAGGGGGGAGAAGGAGAGACCCAGTACTTC. This codes for CASSLQGGEGETQYF.

The chain carries TRBV11-1 and TRBJ2-3, with D unclear. This CDR3 region has 11 residues. V was pared by 3 bases and J by 7 bases, with 5 bases between. Germline CDR1 SGHAT, CDR2 FQDESV (reference sequence). CDR3 region: CASSFRYTQYF. The CDR3 bases are TGTGCCAGCAGCTTCCGATATACGCAGTATTTT.